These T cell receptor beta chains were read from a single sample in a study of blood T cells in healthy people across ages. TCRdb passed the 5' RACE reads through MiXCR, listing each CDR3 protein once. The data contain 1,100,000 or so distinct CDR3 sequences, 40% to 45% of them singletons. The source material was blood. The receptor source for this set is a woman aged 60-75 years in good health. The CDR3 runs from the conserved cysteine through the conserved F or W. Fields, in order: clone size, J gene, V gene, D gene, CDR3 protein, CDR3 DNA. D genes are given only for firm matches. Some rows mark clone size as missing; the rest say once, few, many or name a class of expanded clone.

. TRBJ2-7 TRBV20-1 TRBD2 CSAPGLAGGSYEQYF TGCAGTGCTCCGGGACTAGCGGGAGGGTCCTACGAGCAGTACTTC
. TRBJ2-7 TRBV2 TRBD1 CASSAGTGWAYEQYF TGTGCCAGCAGTGCAGGGACAGGGTGGGCCTACGAGCAGTACTTC
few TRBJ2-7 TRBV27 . CASSRYRSSYEQYF TGTGCCAGCAGTCGCTACAGGAGCTCCTACGAGCAGTACTTC
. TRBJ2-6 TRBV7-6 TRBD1 CASSPDRDGANVLTF TGTGCCAGCAGCCCGGACAGGGATGGGGCCAACGTCCTGACTTTC
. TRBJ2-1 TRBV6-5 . CASSGGATEQFF TGTGCCAGCAGTGGGGGGGCGACGGAGCAGTTCTTC
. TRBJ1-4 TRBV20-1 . CSAPMNSAGEKLFF TGCAGTGCTCCGATGAATTCGGCAGGCGAAAAACTGTTTTTT
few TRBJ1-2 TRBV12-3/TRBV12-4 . CASSLWEGGYTF TGTGCCAGCAGCCTGTGGGAGGGTGGCTACACCTTC
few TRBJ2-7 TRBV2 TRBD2 CASRDYPYEQYF TGTGCCAGCCGGGACTACCCCTACGAGCAGTACTTC
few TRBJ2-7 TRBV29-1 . CSPTKTGTGSYEQYF TGCAGCCCAACAAAGACCGGGACGGGGTCCTACGAGCAGTACTTC
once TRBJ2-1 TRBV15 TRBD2 CATSRGPGLAGLNPLYNEQFF TGTGCCACCAGCAGAGGCCCCGGACTAGCGGGCCTAAACCCCCTTTACAATGAGCAGTTCTTC
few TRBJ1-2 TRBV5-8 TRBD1 CASSLVSGGYGYTF TGTGCCAGCAGCTTGGTTTCAGGGGGGTATGGCTACACCTTC
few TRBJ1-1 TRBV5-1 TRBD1 CASSEGQLMNTEAFF TGCGCCAGCAGCGAGGGACAGCTTATGAACACTGAAGCTTTCTTT
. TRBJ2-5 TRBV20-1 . CSAGELGGETQYF TGCAGTGCCGGCGAACTTGGGGGAGAGACCCAGTACTTC
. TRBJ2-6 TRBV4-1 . CASSQDPLGRGANVLTF TGCGCCAGCAGCCAAGATCCGTTAGGGCGTGGGGCCAACGTCCTGACTTTC
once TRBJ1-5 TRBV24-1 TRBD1 CATSEGGQGVLVSVDQPQHF TGTGCCACCAGTGAGGGGGGACAGGGGGTTCTGGTTTCCGTGGATCAGCCCCAGCATTTT
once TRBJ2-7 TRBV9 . CAGSVGQSPYEQYF TGTGCCGGCAGCGTAGGGCAGAGCCCCTACGAGCAGTACTTC
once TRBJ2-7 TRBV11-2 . CASSLFSSYNEQYF TGTGCCAGCAGCTTGTTTAGCTCCTACAATGAGCAGTACTTC
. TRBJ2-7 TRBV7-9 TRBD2 CASTMAGGGYEQYF TGTGCCAGCACCATGGCCGGGGGGGGCTACGAGCAGTACTTC
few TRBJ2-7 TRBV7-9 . CASSLDNSQDEQYF TGTGCCAGCAGCTTAGATAACAGCCAGGACGAGCAGTACTTC
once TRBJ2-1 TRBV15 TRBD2 CATSRLAGTGDEQFF TGTGCCACCAGCCGACTAGCGGGGACGGGGGATGAGCAGTTCTTC
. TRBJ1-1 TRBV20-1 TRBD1 CSARDWRATGGVSNTEAFF TGCAGTGCTAGGGACTGGCGGGCGACAGGGGGTGTTTCGAACACTGAAGCTTTCTTT
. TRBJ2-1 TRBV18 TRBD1 CASGGQGNNEQFF TGTGCCAGCGGAGGACAGGGGAACAATGAGCAGTTCTTC
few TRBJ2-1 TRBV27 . CASSLEWRPPGVHNEQFF TGTGCCAGCAGTTTAGAATGGAGGCCCCCGGGAGTCCACAATGAGCAGTTCTTC
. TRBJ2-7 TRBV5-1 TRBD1 CASSSGTDLSEQYF TGCGCCAGCAGCTCCGGGACAGACCTTTCCGAGCAGTACTTC
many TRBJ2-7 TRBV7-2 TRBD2 CASSLDSGRNEQYF TGTGCCAGCAGCTTAGACAGCGGGAGGAACGAGCAGTACTTC
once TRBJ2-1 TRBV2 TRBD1 CASSDTGGPPYNEQFF TGTGCCAGCAGTGATACAGGGGGCCCCCCCTACAATGAGCAGTTCTTC
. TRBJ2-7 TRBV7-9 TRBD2 CASSLGVAGGYEQYF TGTGCCAGCAGCTTAGGTGTAGCGGGAGGCTACGAGCAGTACTTC
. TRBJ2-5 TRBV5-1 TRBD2 CASHAGTSRRMIQETQYF TGCGCCAGCCATGCCGGGACTAGCAGGAGGATGATCCAAGAGACCCAGTACTTC
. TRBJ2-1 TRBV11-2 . CASSPLSGHYNAQFF TGTGCCAGCAGCCCCCTGTCGGGCCACTACAATGCGCAGTTCTTC
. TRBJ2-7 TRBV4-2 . CASSMAGARWEQYF TGTGCCAGCAGTATGGCCGGGGCGCGGTGGGAGCAGTACTTC
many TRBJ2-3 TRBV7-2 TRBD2 CASSPRLAGGTDTQYF TGTGCCAGCAGCCCAAGACTAGCGGGAGGCACAGATACGCAGTATTTT
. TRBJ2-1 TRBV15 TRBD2 CATSVGTSGRNEQFF TGTGCCACCAGCGTAGGGACTAGCGGGAGGAATGAGCAGTTCTTC
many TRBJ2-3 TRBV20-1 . CSARERLAPMGTDTQYF TGCAGTGCTAGAGAGAGGCTAGCGCCAATGGGTACAGATACGCAGTATTTT
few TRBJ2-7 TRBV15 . CATSRAAGKEYEQYF TGTGCCACCAGCAGAGCGGCAGGGAAAGAATACGAGCAGTACTTC
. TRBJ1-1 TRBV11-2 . CASRTGGMNTEAFF TGTGCCAGCAGAACTGGGGGGATGAACACTGAAGCTTTCTTT
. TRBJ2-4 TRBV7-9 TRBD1 CASSLDTGGTKDIQYF TGTGCCAGCAGCTTAGATACAGGGGGGACCAAAGACATTCAGTACTTC
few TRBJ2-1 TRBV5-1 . CASSLDFGSSYNEQFF TGCGCCAGCAGCTTGGATTTCGGAAGCTCCTACAATGAGCAGTTCTTC
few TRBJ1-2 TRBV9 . CASSVGVNYGYTF TGTGCCAGCAGCGTTGGGGTTAACTATGGCTACACCTTC